The present entry profiles one TCR delta chain with its context. A read error is likely here: a far larger clone is one base away. In the same sample, other DNA sequences code for this CDR3. The entry originates in a study of human gamma delta and Vdelta1 T cells. TCRdb reanalyzed the PCR reads using CATT. In the table there are approximately 6,300 delta-chain clones, about 8.4% of which are singletons. The CDR3 is 18 residues long. Germline V gives CDR1 TSWWSYY, CDR2 QGS. The TCR was taken from a human donor in good health. The chain couples TRDV1 to TRDJ1; D gene unclear. Sequencing input: naive CD27+ Vdelta1 gamma-delta T cells from blood. The CDR3 reads CALGELGPISKYTDKLIF. CDR3 DNA sequence: TGTGCTCTTGGGGAACTAGGTCCAATCAGCAAGTACACTGATAAACTCATCTTT.